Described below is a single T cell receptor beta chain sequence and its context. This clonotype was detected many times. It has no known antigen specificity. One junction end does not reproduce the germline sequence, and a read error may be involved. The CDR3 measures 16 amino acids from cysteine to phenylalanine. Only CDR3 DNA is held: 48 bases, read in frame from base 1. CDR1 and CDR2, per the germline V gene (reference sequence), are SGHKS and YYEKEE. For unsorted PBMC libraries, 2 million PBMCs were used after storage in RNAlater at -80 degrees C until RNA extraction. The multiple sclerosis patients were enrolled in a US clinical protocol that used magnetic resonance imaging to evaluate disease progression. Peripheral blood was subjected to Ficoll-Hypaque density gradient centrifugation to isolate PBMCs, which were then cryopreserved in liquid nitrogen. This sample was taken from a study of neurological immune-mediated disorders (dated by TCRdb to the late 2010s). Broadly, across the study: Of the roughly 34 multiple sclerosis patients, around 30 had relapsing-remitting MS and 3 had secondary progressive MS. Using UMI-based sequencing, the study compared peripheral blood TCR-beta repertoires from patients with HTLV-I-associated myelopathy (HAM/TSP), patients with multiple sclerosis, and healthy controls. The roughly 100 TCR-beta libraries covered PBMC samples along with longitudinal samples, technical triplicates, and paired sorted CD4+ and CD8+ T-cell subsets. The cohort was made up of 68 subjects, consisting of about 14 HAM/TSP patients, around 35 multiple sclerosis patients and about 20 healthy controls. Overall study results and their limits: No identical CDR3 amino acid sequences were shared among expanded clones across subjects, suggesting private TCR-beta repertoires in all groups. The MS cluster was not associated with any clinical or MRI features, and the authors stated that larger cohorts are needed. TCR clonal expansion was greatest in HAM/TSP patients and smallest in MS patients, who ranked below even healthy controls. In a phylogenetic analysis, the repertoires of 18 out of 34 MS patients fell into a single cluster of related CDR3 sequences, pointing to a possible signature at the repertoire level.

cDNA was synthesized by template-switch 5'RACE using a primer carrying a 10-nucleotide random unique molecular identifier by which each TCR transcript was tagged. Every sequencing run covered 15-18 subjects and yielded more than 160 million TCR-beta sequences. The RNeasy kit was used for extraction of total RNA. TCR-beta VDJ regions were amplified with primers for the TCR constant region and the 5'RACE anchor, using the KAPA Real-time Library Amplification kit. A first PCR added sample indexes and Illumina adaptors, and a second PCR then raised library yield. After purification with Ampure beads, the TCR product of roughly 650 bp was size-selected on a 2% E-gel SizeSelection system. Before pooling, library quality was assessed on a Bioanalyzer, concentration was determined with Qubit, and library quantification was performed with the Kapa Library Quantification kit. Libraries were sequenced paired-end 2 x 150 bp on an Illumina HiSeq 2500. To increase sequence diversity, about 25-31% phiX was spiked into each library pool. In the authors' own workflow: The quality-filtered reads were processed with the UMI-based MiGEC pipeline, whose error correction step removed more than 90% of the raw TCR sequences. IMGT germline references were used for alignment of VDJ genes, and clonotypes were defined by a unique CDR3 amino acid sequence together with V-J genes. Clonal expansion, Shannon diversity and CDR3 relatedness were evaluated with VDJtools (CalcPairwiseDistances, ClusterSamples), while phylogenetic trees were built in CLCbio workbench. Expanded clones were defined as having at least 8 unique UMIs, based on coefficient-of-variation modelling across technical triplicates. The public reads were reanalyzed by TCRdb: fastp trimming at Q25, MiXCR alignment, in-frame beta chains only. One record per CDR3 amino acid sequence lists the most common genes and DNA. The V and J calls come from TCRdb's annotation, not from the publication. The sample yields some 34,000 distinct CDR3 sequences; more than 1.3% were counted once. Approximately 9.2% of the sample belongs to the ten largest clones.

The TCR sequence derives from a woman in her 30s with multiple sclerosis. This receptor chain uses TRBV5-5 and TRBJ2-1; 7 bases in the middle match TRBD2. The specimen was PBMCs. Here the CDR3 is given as CASSLEGRGSNNEQFF. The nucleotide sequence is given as TGTGCCAGCAGCTTGGAGGGGAGGGGCTCCAACAATGAGCAGTTCTTC.